A single sample is the source of the 32 T cell receptor beta chains below, sequenced in a study of beta chain features in type 1 diabetes. Since all of the isolated RNA was reverse transcribed, expressed TCRB transcripts were what got sequenced. Sequencing was performed with immunoSEQ multiplex PCR; in TCRdb, only in-frame clones are kept and a portion is missing. The table shows about 19,000 clones, with around 46% occurring only once. The sequenced sample consisted of stem cell memory CD4+ T cells from blood. Source of these receptors: a man between 18 and 35 years old in good health.

A single count supports this clone. The chain has TRBV28 and TRBJ2-4, with D tentatively TRBD2 (5 bases). The CDR3 totals 18 residues. With 0 bases removed from V and 0 bases from J, the gap between germline ends came to 15 bases. The germline gives CDR1 MDHEN, CDR2 SYDVKM. This chain's CDR3 is CASSLWGIAGLAKNIQYF. CDR3 nucleotide sequence: TGTGCCAGCAGTTTATGGGGTATCGCAGGACTAGCCAAAAACATTCAGTACTTC.

The chain joins TRBV4-2 to TRBJ1-5; D call uncertain. V shed 0 bases and J shed 7 bases, with 13 bases lying between them. Germline lookup yields CDR1 LGHNA and CDR2 YNFKEQ. The CDR3 sequence is 15 residues long. The CDR3 DNA sequence: TGTGCCAGCAGCCAAGATAATCCGGCGGGACAGCCCCAGCATTTT. This sequence encodes CASSQDNPAGQPQHF.

This clone has only a few counts. The rearrangement uses TRBV6-1 and TRBJ2-1, with 12 bases fitting TRBD2. Germline CDR1 is MNHNS and CDR2 is SASEGT. The CDR3 runs to 15 residues. Trimming removed 7 bases from V and 1 base from J; junction bases left unmatched: 2. In DNA, the CDR3 is TGTGCCAGCACTAGCGGGGGGGCTTCCTACAATGAGCAGTTCTTC. This encodes CASTSGGASYNEQFF.

The rearrangement links TRBV5-6 to TRBJ2-2; possible D gene TRBD2, 5 bases. Germline V CDR1 and CDR2: SGHDT, YYEEEE. The CDR3 extends over 16 amino acids. V lost 3 bases, J lost 2 bases, and 14 bases lay in between. The CDR3 protein is CASSWELVGNTGELFF. CDR3 coding DNA: TGTGCCAGCAGCTGGGAGCTAGTGGGAAACACCGGGGAGCTGTTTTTT.

The chain links TRBV6-1 to TRBJ1-1; TRBD1 is a possible D gene (5 bases). Germline-derived CDR1 and CDR2 are MNHNS and SASEGT. This CDR3 region has 14 residues. Trimming stripped 1 base from V and 9 bases from J, with 15 bases between. The CDR3 DNA reads TGTGCCAGCAGTGAAGACAGGATTACACTGAAAGCTTTCTTT. Its protein is CASSEDRITLKAFF.

This sequence joins TRBV7-2 and TRBJ2-6, with 7 nucleotides matching TRBD1. V shed 6 bases and J 4 bases; nucleotides not matched to a gene: 6. Germline V gives CDR1 SGHTA, CDR2 FQGNSA. There are 15 residues in the CDR3. CDR3 residues: CASSRQGSGANVLTF. The CDR3 DNA reads TGTGCCAGCAGTCGACAGGGTTCCGGGGCCAACGTCCTGACTTTC.

This clone was seen a single time. The rearrangement links TRBV29-1 to TRBJ1-1, with D unclear. This CDR3 comprises 13 residues. V lost 5 bases and J 5 bases, leaving 15 bases between the germline ends. Germline-derived CDR1 and CDR2 are SQVTM and ANQGSEA. The CDR3 sequence is CSVFFLPGTEAFF. CDR3 nucleotides: TGCAGCGTTTTCTTCTTACCAGGAACTGAAGCTTTCTTT.

The V and J genes are TRBV7-2 and TRBJ2-5; TRBD2 matches 7 bases. Germline assignment: CDR1 SGHTA and CDR2 FQGNSA. Trimming removed 1 base from V and 11 bases from J; junction bases left unmatched: 7. This CDR3 comprises 13 residues. The CDR3: CASSLGGGGEQYF. Here the CDR3 DNA reads TGTGCCAGCAGCTTAGGCGGGGGAGGAGAGCAGTACTTC.

The DNA for the CDR3 is TGTGCCAGCAGCCCTAGCGGGAGTTACAATGAGCAGTTCTTC. Its protein product is CASSPSGSYNEQFF. The V and J genes are TRBV7-9 and TRBJ2-1, with 10 bases that match TRBD2. The CDR3 runs to 14 residues. V gave up 5 bases and J gave up 4 bases; unmatched junction bases: 2. CDR1 is SEHNR and CDR2 is FQNEAQ in the germline V gene (reference sequence).

This clone appeared a few times. The V gene is TRBV5-4, the J gene TRBJ2-1; 8 bases fit TRBD2. This CDR3 is 15 amino acids long. The germline gives CDR1 SGHNT, CDR2 YYREEE (reference sequence). The V gene end was trimmed by 4 bases and the J gene end by 4 bases; junction bases not matched to a gene: 7. CDR3 protein: CASSPRLANYNEQFF. The DNA for the CDR3 is TGTGCCAGCAGCCCAAGACTAGCGAATTACAATGAGCAGTTCTTC.

This clone was seen more than once but under ten times. The rearrangement links TRBV7-9 to TRBJ1-1; no definite D call. The V gene lost 4 bases and the J gene lost 4 bases, with 16 bases spanning the gap. The germline V gene encodes CDR1 SEHNR and CDR2 FQNEAQ (reference sequence). The length of the CDR3 is 15 residues. This chain's CDR3 is CASSSWAPGITEAFF. DNA of the CDR3: TGTGCCAGCAGCTCCTGGGCCCCCGGGATCACTGAAGCTTTCTTT.

The chain combines TRBV15 with TRBJ2-5, with D possibly matching TRBD2 (5 bases). Looked up from germline, CDR1 is LNHNV and CDR2 is YYDKDF (reference sequence). V lost 0 bases, J lost 3 bases, and 17 bases lay in between. The CDR3 consists of 17 residues. The CDR3 DNA sequence: TGTGCCACCAGCAGAGATTTGACGGGATCGACAAAAGAGACCCAGTACTTC. Encoded protein: CATSRDLTGSTKETQYF.

V usage is TRBV7-8 and J usage is TRBJ1-5; D remains ambiguous. This CDR3 comprises 14 residues. Trimming took 5 bases from V and 5 from J, leaving 13 bases between them. Germline V gives CDR1 SGHVS, CDR2 FQNEAQ. The CDR3 DNA is TGTGCCAGCAGCCCTACTAGCCTCCATCAGCCCCAGCATTTT. Protein: CASSPTSLHQPQHF.

The DNA of the CDR3 is TGTGCCAGCAGCCTATTTATAATGGGCGGGAGGTACACCGGGGAGCTGTTTTTT. It yields the protein CASSLFIMGGRYTGELFF. The rearrangement uses TRBV11-2 and TRBJ2-2; the match to TRBD2 covers 8 bases. Germline V gene data show CDR1 as SGHAT and CDR2 as FQNNGV. The CDR3 has 18 amino acids. V was pared by 5 bases and J by 3 bases, with 14 bases of the junction left unmatched.

The chain employs TRBV29-1 and TRBJ1-1, with TRBD1 matching over 7 bases. The CDR3 extends over 14 amino acids. V gave up 0 bases and J gave up 6 bases; unmatched junction bases: 7. Germline V CDR1 and CDR2: SQVTM, ANQGSEA. The CDR3 bases are TGCAGCGTTGAAGACCGGCAGGGGGTCGCTGAAGCTTTCTTT. Protein: CSVEDRQGVAEAFF.

The rearrangement uses TRBV28 and TRBJ2-7, with 9 bases identical to TRBD1. V lost 6 bases, J lost 5 bases, and 11 bases stayed unmatched. Germline-derived CDR1 and CDR2 are MDHEN and SYDVKM. CDR3 size: 15 residues. The CDR3 DNA sequence: TGTGCCAGCAGCCCATTTGCGGACAGGGGCAACGAGCAGTACTTC. This gives the protein CASSPFADRGNEQYF.

The chain has TRBV29-1 and TRBJ1-1; unclear D gene. The CDR3 runs to 13 residues. The V end was cut by 3 bases, the J end by 1 base, with 9 bases between. Germline CDR1 is SQVTM and CDR2 is ANQGSEA. CDR3 amino acids: CSVEWAGNTEAFF. CDR3 coding DNA: TGCAGCGTTGAGTGGGCGGGGAACACTGAAGCTTTCTTT. The variable domain in full, with the rest retrieved from reference TRBV29-1 and TRBJ1-1, is SAVISQKPSRDICQRGTSLTIQCQVDSQVTMMFWYRQQPGQSLTLIATANQGSEATYESGFVIDKFPISRPNLTFSTLTVSNMSPEDSSIYLCSVEWAGNTEAFFGQGTRLTVV.

The chain carries TRBV11-2 and TRBJ2-1; D not resolved. Germline V gene sequence: CDR1 SGHAT, CDR2 FQNNGV. Trimming removed 1 base from V and 5 bases from J, with 9 bases in between. This CDR3 is built from 14 residues. CDR3 coding DNA: TGTGCCAGCAGCTTAGTATTGACTGACAATGAGCAGTTCTTC. It translates to CASSLVLTDNEQFF.

The V gene is TRBV9, the J gene TRBJ2-2; D may be TRBD2 (7 bases). V lost 4 bases, J lost 6 bases, and 34 bases lay in between. CDR3 length: 21 residues. Germline CDR1 and CDR2: SGDLS and YYNGEE. The CDR3 here is CASSSPLGGGTLTLKAGELFF. CDR3 sequence (DNA): TGTGCCAGCAGCTCCCCACTGGGGGGAGGGACACTCACCCTTAAGGCCGGGGAGCTGTTTTTT.

This chain uses TRBV29-1 with TRBJ1-3; TRBD1 is a possible D gene (6 bases). Germline V gene sequence: CDR1 SQVTM, CDR2 ANQGSEA. The CDR3 contains 13 residues. V was cut by 6 bases and J by 2 bases, with 11 bases left in between. CDR3 residues: CSVDAGAGNTIYF. Here the CDR3 DNA reads TGCAGCGTGGACGCAGGGGCTGGAAACACCATATATTTT.

V gene TRBV7-9 combines with J gene TRBJ1-2; D call uncertain. Trimming left V 2 bases short and J 4 bases short, with 14 bases between. Looked up from germline, CDR1 is SEHNR and CDR2 is FQNEAQ (reference sequence). The CDR3 extends over 15 amino acids. CDR3 amino acids: CASSLRTSRGYGYTF. The CDR3 DNA is TGTGCCAGCAGCTTACGGACCTCACGGGGCTATGGCTACACCTTC. Filled out from reference TRBV7-9 and TRBJ1-2, the complete variable domain reads DTGVSQNPRHKITKRGQNVTFRCDPISEHNRLYWYRQTLGQGPEFLTYFQNEAQLEKSRLLSDRFSAERPKGSFSTLEIQRTEQGDSAMYLCASSLRTSRGYGYTFGSGTRLTVV.

This clone has a handful of counts. Here the CDR3 reads CASSPGQGSYEQYF. CDR3 DNA sequence: TGTGCCAGCTCACCAGGACAGGGTTCCTACGAGCAGTACTTC. The V call is TRBV18, the J call TRBJ2-7; 8 bases match TRBD1. The CDR3 length is 14 residues. The ends lost 2 bases at V and 1 base at J; junction bases unmatched: 1. In germline, CDR1 is KGHSH, CDR2 LQKENI.

The chain couples TRBV2 to TRBJ1-5, with 8 bases aligning to TRBD1. V was pared by 4 bases and J by 5 bases, with 7 bases of the junction left unmatched. This CDR3 has 15 amino acids. Germline assignment: CDR1 SNHLY and CDR2 FYNNEI. CDR3 residues: CASSAGTGGYQPQHF. In DNA, the CDR3 is TGTGCCAGCAGTGCCGGGACAGGCGGGTATCAGCCCCAGCATTTT.

The chain has TRBV6-1 and TRBJ1-1, with D perhaps matching TRBD1 (6 bases). The V end lost 9 bases, the J end lost 5 bases, and 16 bases lay between the germline ends. The germline V gene encodes CDR1 MNHNS and CDR2 SASEGT. This CDR3 is built from 13 residues. CDR3 nucleotide sequence: TGTGCCAGTAACCCATCAGGGGCTACTGAAGCTTTCTTT. Its translation is CASNPSGATEAFF.

This clone was observed a handful of times. J is TRBJ1-2 and V is TRBV7-3; no clear D gene. Germline loops: CDR1 SGHTA, CDR2 FQGTGA. The CDR3 length is 11 residues. V lost 4 bases, J lost 8 bases, and 8 bases lay in between. CDR3 sequence: CASSSGLGYTF. The CDR3 coding sequence is TGTGCCAGCAGCTCAGGACTCGGCTACACCTTC.

This chain uses TRBV19 with TRBJ2-3; TRBD2 agrees at 10 bases. The CDR3 is made up of 15 amino acids. CDR1 and CDR2 (germline): LNHDA, SQIVND (reference sequence). The V segment lost 6 bases and the J segment 6 bases; nucleotides outside the gene matches: 9. As DNA, the CDR3 is TGTGCCAGTAGGACCTTAGCGGGGGGCTCTGATACGCAGTATTTT. It encodes CASRTLAGGSDTQYF.

V usage is TRBV7-2 and J usage is TRBJ2-7; TRBD2 matches at 7 bases. V shed 4 bases, J shed 2 bases, and the junction held 2 bases outside the gene matches. Germline V gene sequence: CDR1 SGHTA, CDR2 FQGNSA. CDR3 length: 13 residues. DNA for the CDR3: TGTGCCAGCAGCTGGGGGGGACCCTACGAGCAGTACTTC. Amino acids: CASSWGGPYEQYF.

The chain recombines TRBV27 with TRBJ2-3; 8 bases are shared with TRBD2. In germline, CDR1 is MNHEY, CDR2 SMNVEV (reference sequence). The trim removed 5 bases at V and 0 bases at J, leaving 16 bases unmatched. The CDR3 has 19 residues. The CDR3 region has the DNA TGTGCCAGCAGTCAGGCCGGGACTAGGTCCTGGTTTAGCACAGATACGCAGTATTTT. It is translated as CASSQAGTRSWFSTDTQYF.

The chain carries TRBV18 and TRBJ1-4; the match to TRBD1 covers 9 bases. Losses at the gene ends were 5 bases for V and 5 bases for J; bases not matched to a gene: 3. From germline, CDR1 is KGHSH and CDR2 LQKENI. The CDR3 spans 14 residues. CDR3 nucleotides: TGTGCCAGCTCAACAGACAGGGGGAATGAAAAACTGTTTTTT. Translating it yields CASSTDRGNEKLFF.

The chain joins TRBV28 to TRBJ2-3, with 7 bases lining up with TRBD1. This CDR3 region has 14 residues. Germline V gene sequence: CDR1 MDHEN, CDR2 SYDVKM. With V trimmed by 5 bases and J by 4 bases, 6 bases remained unmatched. The CDR3 is CASSTTGSPDTQYF. DNA of the CDR3: TGTGCCAGCAGTACGACAGGGTCCCCAGATACGCAGTATTTT.

This clone has a handful of counts. This CDR3 is CASTFGTSSYNEQFF. DNA for the CDR3: TGCGCCAGCACCTTTGGAACTAGCTCCTACAATGAGCAGTTCTTC. The chain links TRBV5-1 to TRBJ2-1; possible D gene TRBD2, 5 bases. V was shortened by 6 bases and J by 0 bases, with 13 bases between the two germline ends. The CDR3 runs to 15 residues. Germline CDR1 is SGHRS and CDR2 is YFSETQ.

J is TRBJ2-3 and V is TRBV27; 10 bases line up with TRBD2. The CDR3 sequence is 17 residues long. CDR1 MNHEY and CDR2 SMNVEV come from the germline V gene (reference sequence). V shed 3 bases and J 2 bases; nucleotides not matched to a gene: 8. CDR3 in amino acids: CASSFPTTSGVTDTQYF. CDR3 in DNA: TGTGCCAGCAGTTTTCCTACTACTAGCGGGGTCACAGATACGCAGTATTTT.